The rows below give T cell receptor beta chains drawn from one sample of a study of graft-versus-host responses after intestinal transplantation. Clones were sequenced by immunoSEQ multiplex PCR, and TCRdb holds only the in-frame ones, with some missing. The table has 90,000 to 150,000 clones, roughly 91% seen once; the top ten hold about 0.11%. Which antigens these TCRs recognize remains unknown. The material sequenced was unstimulated CD4+ T cells sorted from spleen or lymph node cells, taken before intestinal transplant. The receptors were gathered from a human donor who received an intestinal transplant. Both conserved end residues are trimmed from each CDR3. A row's size may be missing; if present it is once, few, many or a size class.

v_gene,j_gene,abundance,CDR3aa
TRBV19,TRBJ1-5,NA,ASSISWEGRGRNQPQH
TRBV25-1,TRBJ2-1,once,ASRTSGVHNEQF
TRBV30,TRBJ2-7,NA,AWKGYSSYEQY
TRBV7-2,TRBJ1-1,once,ASSLDRNTEAF
TRBV10-3,TRBJ2-1,NA,AISESGTSGQNEQF
TRBV13,TRBJ2-5,NA,ASSRSGETQY
TRBV6-1,TRBJ2-4,NA,ASSGQVIQY
TRBV4-2,TRBJ1-4,NA,ASSRYKSQGSTNEKLF
TRBV5-6,TRBJ2-7,NA,ASSLVTSGRLNEQY
TRBV10-1,TRBJ1-1,NA,ASSGGLGTEAF
TRBV6-5,TRBJ2-5,NA,ASSYLGRTQETQY
TRBV5-1,TRBJ2-2,NA,ASSLVAGSTGELF
TRBV28,TRBJ1-5,NA,ASSSAGGGRQPQH
TRBV4-1,TRBJ2-5,NA,ASSQDAVADLETQY
TRBV19,TRBJ2-1,NA,ASRPRGSTSYNEQF
TRBV4-2,TRBJ2-1,NA,ASSLVGLAGGSYNEQF
TRBV6-5,TRBJ2-2,NA,ASSRDSGSPGELF
TRBV29-1,TRBJ1-2,once,SVQWTPWDGYT
TRBV27,TRBJ2-7,NA,ASSRDSLYEQY
TRBV25-1,TRBJ2-3,NA,ASSDTSGPGPDTQY
TRBV6-6,TRBJ2-7,NA,ASSYPPPTGGAEQY
TRBV5-1,TRBJ2-5,NA,ASSRGLGETQY
TRBV9,TRBJ2-3,NA,ASSVGTSRSASTDTQY
TRBV6-5,TRBJ1-2,NA,ASSYWLSYGYT
TRBV5-1,TRBJ1-1,NA,ASSLASRLSEAF
TRBV2,TRBJ2-7,NA,ASRTSGRGEQY
TRBV4-1,TRBJ1-4,NA,ASSQGQFNEKLF
TRBV6-6,TRBJ2-7,NA,ASSYSRFAYEQY
TRBV10-1,TRBJ1-3,NA,ASSESRAISGNTIY
TRBV4-1,TRBJ1-2,once,ASSLRDGGGYGYT
TRBV10-2,TRBJ1-1,NA,ASTQGGDRNTEAF
TRBV4-2,TRBJ2-7,NA,ASSRKLGSPQREMNEQY
TRBV11-3,TRBJ2-1,NA,ASSLDPRDEQF
TRBV6-5,TRBJ2-1,NA,ASSYLAGIGQF
TRBV6-1,TRBJ1-1,NA,ASIKTVGSTGAF
TRBV7-9,TRBJ2-7,few,ASSLTSGSYEQY
TRBV18,TRBJ2-5,NA,ASSLQGLLEQETQY
TRBV18,TRBJ2-7,once,ASSGGRRDEQY
TRBV28,TRBJ2-7,NA,ASSLSGRGYEQY
TRBV30,TRBJ2-1,NA,AWSTGRTVANEQF
TRBV7-9,TRBJ2-3,NA,ASSYPGDTDTQY
TRBV6-7,TRBJ2-1,NA,AGRLSSSYNEQF
TRBV25-1,TRBJ2-1,NA,ASRGWTIDNEQF
TRBV7-6,TRBJ2-6,NA,ASSPQVSGANVLT
TRBV28,TRBJ1-2,once,ASSFSPGSGYGYT
TRBV30,TRBJ1-1,NA,AWKGYTEAF
TRBV2,TRBJ1-2,NA,ASSGRVDYT
TRBV5-1,TRBJ2-3,NA,ASSLGGRTDTQY
TRBV25-1,TRBJ2-1,NA,ASSRLLGQEQF
TRBV28,TRBJ1-2,NA,ASSLSHYGYT
TRBV28,TRBJ2-1,NA,ASSSAPNEQF